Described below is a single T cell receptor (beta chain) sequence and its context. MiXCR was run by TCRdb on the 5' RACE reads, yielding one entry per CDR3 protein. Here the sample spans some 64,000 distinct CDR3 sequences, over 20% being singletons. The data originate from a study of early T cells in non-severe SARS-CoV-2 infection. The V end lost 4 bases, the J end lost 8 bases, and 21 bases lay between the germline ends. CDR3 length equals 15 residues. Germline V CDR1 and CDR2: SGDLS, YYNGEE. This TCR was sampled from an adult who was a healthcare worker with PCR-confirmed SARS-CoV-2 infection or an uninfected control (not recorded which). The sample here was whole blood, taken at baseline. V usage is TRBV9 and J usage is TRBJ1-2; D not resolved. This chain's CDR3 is CASSLVDSPNRGYTF. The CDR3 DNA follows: TGTGCCAGCAGCTTGGTGGATTCGCCGAATCGGGGCTACACCTTC.